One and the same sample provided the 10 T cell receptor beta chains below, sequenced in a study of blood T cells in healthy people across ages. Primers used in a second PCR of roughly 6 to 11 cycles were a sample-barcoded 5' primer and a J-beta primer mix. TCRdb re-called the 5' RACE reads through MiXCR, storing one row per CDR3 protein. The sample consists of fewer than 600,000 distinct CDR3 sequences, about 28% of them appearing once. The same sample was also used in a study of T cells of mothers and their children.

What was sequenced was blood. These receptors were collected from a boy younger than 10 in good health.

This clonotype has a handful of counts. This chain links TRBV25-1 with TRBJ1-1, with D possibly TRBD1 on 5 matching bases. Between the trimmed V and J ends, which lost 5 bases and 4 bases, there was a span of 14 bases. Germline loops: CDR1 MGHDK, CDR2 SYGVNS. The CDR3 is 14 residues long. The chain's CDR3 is CASSFSWGGTEAFF. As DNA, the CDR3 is TGTGCCAGCAGTTTCAGCTGGGGGGGCACTGAAGCTTTCTTT.

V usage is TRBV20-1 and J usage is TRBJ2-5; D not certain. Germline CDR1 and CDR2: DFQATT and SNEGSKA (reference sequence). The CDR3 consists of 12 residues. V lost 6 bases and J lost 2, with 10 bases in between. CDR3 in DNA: TGCAGTGCATTGGACCAGCAAGAGACCCAGTACTTC. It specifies CSALDQQETQYF.

This CDR3 is CAKSQVINEKLFF. CDR3 bases: TGTGCCAAATCGCAGGTTATTAATGAAAAACTGTTTTTT. This chain links TRBV2 with TRBJ1-4; D is unresolved. Trimming shortened V by 10 bases and J by 4 bases, and 13 bases separated the two germline ends. The CDR3 totals 13 residues. Germline values: CDR1 SNHLY, CDR2 FYNNEI.

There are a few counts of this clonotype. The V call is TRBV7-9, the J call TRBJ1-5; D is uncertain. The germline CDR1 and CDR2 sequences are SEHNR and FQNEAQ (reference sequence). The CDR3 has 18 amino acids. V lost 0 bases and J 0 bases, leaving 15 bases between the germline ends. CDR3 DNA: TGTGCCAGCAGCTTAGCGGTGACAAGCCAGGATAGCAATCAGCCCCAGCATTTT. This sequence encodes CASSLAVTSQDSNQPQHF.

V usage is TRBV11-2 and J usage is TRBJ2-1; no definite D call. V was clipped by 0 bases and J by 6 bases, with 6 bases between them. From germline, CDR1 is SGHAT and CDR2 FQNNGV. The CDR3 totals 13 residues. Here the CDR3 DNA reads TGTGCCAGCAGCTTAGAGTTGCTCAATGAGCAGTTCTTC. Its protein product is CASSLELLNEQFF.

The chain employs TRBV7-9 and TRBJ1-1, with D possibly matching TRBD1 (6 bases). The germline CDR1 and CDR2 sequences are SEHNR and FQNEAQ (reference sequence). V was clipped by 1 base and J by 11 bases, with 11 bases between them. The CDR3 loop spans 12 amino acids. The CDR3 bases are TGTGCCAGCAGCTTAGGTGGGAGGGGGGCTTTCTTT. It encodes CASSLGGRGAFF.

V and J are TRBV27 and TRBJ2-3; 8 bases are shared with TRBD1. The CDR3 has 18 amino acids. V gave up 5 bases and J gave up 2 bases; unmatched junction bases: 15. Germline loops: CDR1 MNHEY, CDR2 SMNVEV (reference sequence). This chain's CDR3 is CASSTTGGQGNYTDTQYF. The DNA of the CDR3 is TGTGCCAGCAGTACAACCGGAGGACAGGGTAATTACACAGATACGCAGTATTTT.

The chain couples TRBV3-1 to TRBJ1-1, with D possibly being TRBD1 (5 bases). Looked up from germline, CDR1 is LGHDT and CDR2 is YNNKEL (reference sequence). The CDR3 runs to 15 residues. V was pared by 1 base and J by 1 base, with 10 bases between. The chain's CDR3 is CASSQGQTPNTEAFF. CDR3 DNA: TGTGCCAGCAGCCAAGGACAGACCCCGAACACTGAAGCTTTCTTT.

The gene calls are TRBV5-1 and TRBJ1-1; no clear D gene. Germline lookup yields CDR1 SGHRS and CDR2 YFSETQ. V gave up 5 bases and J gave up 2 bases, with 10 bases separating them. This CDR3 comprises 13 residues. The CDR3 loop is CASRPDANTEAFF. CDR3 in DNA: TGCGCCAGCAGACCGGACGCCAACACTGAAGCTTTCTTT.

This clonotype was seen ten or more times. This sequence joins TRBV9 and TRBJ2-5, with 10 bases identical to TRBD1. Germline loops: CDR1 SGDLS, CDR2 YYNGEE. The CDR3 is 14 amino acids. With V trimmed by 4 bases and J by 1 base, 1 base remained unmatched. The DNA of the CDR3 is TGTGCCAGCAGCCGGACAGGGGGCCAAGAGACCCAGTACTTC. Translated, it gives CASSRTGGQETQYF.